The 20 T cell receptor beta chains in this list originate from one sample, sequenced in a study of T cell responses to AZD1222 COVID-19 vaccine. Only in-frame clones appear in the TCRdb table, and some are missing; sequencing was by immunoSEQ multiplex PCR. Of some 180,000 clones in the sample, roughly 87% were seen once. The sample in question was peripheral blood, obtained 28 days after the second AZD1222 dose. These receptors originate from an adult who received the AZD1222 COVID-19 vaccine.

The chain employs TRBV18 and TRBJ1-4; D is possibly TRBD1 (6 bases). The germline gives CDR1 KGHSH, CDR2 LQKENI. The CDR3 totals 15 residues. V was shortened by 3 bases and J by 6 bases, with 14 bases between the two germline ends. As DNA, the CDR3 is TGTGCCAGCTCACCTTCAGGGGCAGAAGATGAAAAACTGTTTTTT. Residues: CASSPSGAEDEKLFF.

The chain recombines TRBV15 with TRBJ2-5; tentatively, D is TRBD2 (5 bases). The CDR3 is 15 amino acids. Germline-derived CDR1 and CDR2 are LNHNV and YYDKDF (reference sequence). V lost 0 bases to trimming and J lost 4 bases, with 12 bases between them. In DNA form, the CDR3 reads TGTGCCACCAGCAGAGATCAAACTAGAGGAGAGACCCAGTACTTC. Residues: CATSRDQTRGETQYF.

This clone was counted a single time. The genes are TRBV4-2 and TRBJ1-2; D is unclear. Germline V gene sequence: CDR1 LGHNA, CDR2 YNFKEQ. The CDR3 spans 15 residues. Between the trimmed V and J ends, which lost 4 bases and 6 bases, there was a span of 18 bases. In nucleotides, the CDR3 is TGTGCCAGCAGCCCTCCCGGGCCGCCGGCGAATGGCTACACCTTC. Residues: CASSPPGPPANGYTF.

By its share, this clone is medium-sized. The chain employs TRBV5-1 and TRBJ2-2; TRBD2 might be the D (6 bases). The CDR3 consists of 15 residues. V was cut by 4 bases and J by 8 bases, with 18 bases left in between. CDR1 and CDR2 from the germline V gene are SGHRS and YFSETQ. The CDR3 loop reads CASSRGSYTSGELFF. The CDR3 DNA reads TGCGCCAGCAGCCGGGGGTCCTACACCTCAGGGGAGCTGTTTTTT.

This chain joins TRBV7-9 and TRBJ1-5; D is perhaps TRBD1 (5 bases). The V and J ends lost 2 bases and 7 bases respectively, with 12 bases between them. This CDR3 has 14 amino acids. Germline-derived CDR1 and CDR2 are SEHNR and FQNEAQ (reference sequence). The CDR3 DNA sequence: TGTGCCAGCAGCTTAAAAGGGGCAGGACAGCCCCAGCATTTT. Protein: CASSLKGAGQPQHF.

The chain links TRBV15 to TRBJ1-4, with TRBD1 as a possible D gene (6 bases). V was cut by 5 bases and J by 5 bases, with 12 bases left in between. The CDR3 runs to 14 residues. Germline values: CDR1 LNHNV, CDR2 YYDKDF (reference sequence). Here the CDR3 reads CATSEGGMNEKLFF. For the CDR3, the DNA is TGTGCCACCAGCGAGGGGGGGATGAATGAAAAACTGTTTTTT.

The chain is built from TRBV5-4 and TRBJ1-6, with D unclear. With 1 base removed from V and 8 bases from J, the gap between germline ends came to 4 bases. This CDR3 is built from 12 residues. CDR1 is SGHNT, CDR2 YYREEE, per germline (reference sequence). CDR3 DNA: TGTGCCAGCAGCTTGAGGGATTCACCCCTCCACTTT. Its translation: CASSLRDSPLHF. The whole variable domain, remainder taken from reference TRBV5-4 and TRBJ1-6, is ETGVTQSPTHLIKTRGQQVTLRCSSQSGHNTVSWYQQALGQGPQFIFQYYREEENGRGNFPPRFSGLQFPNYSSELNVNALELDDSALYLCASSLRDSPLHFGNGTRLTVT.

The rearrangement links TRBV27 to TRBJ1-5, with D hard to call. Germline loops: CDR1 MNHEY, CDR2 SMNVEV (reference sequence). The CDR3 is made up of 16 amino acids. V was cut by 6 bases and J by 0 bases, with 15 bases left in between. CDR3: CASRPGWAYSNQPQHF. CDR3 DNA sequence: TGTGCCAGCAGGCCCGGTTGGGCTTATAGCAATCAGCCCCAGCATTTT.

The chain joins TRBV27 to TRBJ1-2, with a tentative D call TRBD1 (6 bases). The ends were cut back, 3 bases at V and 7 bases at J, with 12 bases in the middle. Germline V lookup: CDR1 MNHEY, CDR2 SMNVEV (reference sequence). The CDR3 covers 13 residues. CDR3 in DNA: TGTGCCAGCAGTTTCGGGGGGGCTGGTGGCTACACCTTC. Its translation: CASSFGGAGGYTF.

The chain employs TRBV27 and TRBJ2-7, with D maybe TRBD1 (5 bases). CDR3 length equals 16 residues. The germline gives CDR1 MNHEY, CDR2 SMNVEV (reference sequence). V dropped 0 bases and J dropped 2 bases, with 14 bases sitting between them. The CDR3 bases are TGTGCCAGCAGTTTATCGCTTGAGACAGCAGCCTACGAGCAGTACTTC. Residues: CASSLSLETAAYEQYF.

CDR3 in amino acids: CASSLGLVGGGSTDTQYF. CDR3 coding DNA: TGTGCCAGCAGCTTAGGTTTGGTGGGCGGGGGGAGCACAGATACGCAGTATTTT. This chain links TRBV7-8 with TRBJ2-3; 8 bases match TRBD2. V lost 1 base, J lost 0 bases, and 9 bases stayed unmatched. The germline V gene encodes CDR1 SGHVS and CDR2 FQNEAQ. CDR3 length: 18 residues.

The CDR3 nucleotides are TGTGCCAGCAGTTTAAATGGGGCGGTCTCCTATAATTCACCCCTCCACTTT. Translated, it gives CASSLNGAVSYNSPLHF. This sequence joins TRBV27 and TRBJ1-6; TRBD1 might be the D (5 bases). V was clipped by 2 bases and J by 0 bases, with 11 bases between them. The CDR3 length is 17 residues. Germline CDR1 and CDR2: MNHEY and SMNVEV (reference sequence).

This clone showed up just a few times. The chain combines TRBV3-1 (or the pseudogene TRBV3-2) with TRBJ2-5; 8 nucleotides line up with TRBD2. This CDR3 is built from 14 residues. V shed 1 base, J shed 5 bases, and the junction held 3 bases outside the gene matches. Germline CDR1 LGHDT, CDR2 YNNKEL (reference sequence). CDR3 in amino acids: CASSQGVAGETQYF. In nucleotides, the CDR3 is TGTGCCAGCAGCCAAGGGGTAGCGGGGGAGACCCAGTACTTC.

The CDR3 region is CAWSVGYYGYTF. The DNA for the CDR3 is TGTGCCTGGAGTGTAGGATACTATGGCTACACCTTC. The rearrangement uses TRBV30 and TRBJ1-2; D unclear. This CDR3 is 12 amino acids long. The germline V gene encodes CDR1 GTSNPN and CDR2 SVGIG (reference sequence). V was pared by 0 bases and J by 3 bases, with 5 bases between.

The chain has TRBV5-1 and TRBJ1-2; D perhaps matches TRBD1 (5 bases). This CDR3 spans 14 amino acids. Germline V gene sequence: CDR1 SGHRS, CDR2 YFSETQ. Trimming took 4 bases from V and 5 from J, leaving 15 bases between them. The CDR3 protein is CASSPTLGDYGYTF. CDR3 bases: TGCGCCAGCAGCCCCACGCTGGGGGATTATGGCTACACCTTC.

The V call is TRBV18, the J call TRBJ1-3; D unclear. Trimming pared 3 bases from V and 8 bases from J, leaving 14 bases between. CDR1 is KGHSH and CDR2 is LQKENI in the germline V gene. The CDR3 consists of 14 residues. In DNA form, the CDR3 reads TGTGCCAGCTCACCCGAGGTGGTGAGGGACACCATATATTTT. As protein: CASSPEVVRDTIYF.

The chain couples TRBV29-1 to TRBJ2-7; the D gene is possibly TRBD1 (6 bases). The germline V gene encodes CDR1 SQVTM and CDR2 ANQGSEA. The CDR3 runs to 13 residues. The V end was cut by 6 bases, the J end by 2 bases, with 14 bases between. The CDR3: CSVRQDPTYEQYF. CDR3 sequence (DNA): TGCAGCGTGCGACAGGATCCCACCTACGAGCAGTACTTC.

A single count supports this clone. J is TRBJ2-5 and V is TRBV10-3; TRBD2 aligns across 12 bases. The CDR3 is made up of 16 amino acids. Germline CDR1 is ENHRY and CDR2 is SYGVKD. V lost 4 bases to trimming and J lost 5 bases; unmatched junction nucleotides: 8. This chain's CDR3 is CAISGKGLAGGETQYF. Here the CDR3 DNA reads TGTGCCATCAGTGGGAAGGGACTAGCGGGCGGGGAGACCCAGTACTTC.

The chain is built from TRBV4-3 and TRBJ1-5, with 8 bases lining up with TRBD1. Trimming at V came to 4 bases and at J to 4 bases, leaving 3 bases not matched to a gene. The CDR3 has 14 residues. CDR1 and CDR2 from the germline V gene are LGHNA and YSLEER. The CDR3 bases are TGCGCCAGCAGCCCTGACAGGGGTAATCAGCCCCAGCATTTT. Protein product: CASSPDRGNQPQHF.

The chain recombines TRBV6-5 with TRBJ1-2; 10 bases are a match to TRBD1. The CDR3 has 14 residues. J was trimmed by 3 bases and V by 5 bases; bases with no gene match: 3. The germline V gene has CDR1 MNHEY and CDR2 SVGAGI. The CDR3 DNA is TGTGCCAGCAGTCCGGACAGGGGGGACTATGGCTACACCTTC. It is translated as CASSPDRGDYGYTF.